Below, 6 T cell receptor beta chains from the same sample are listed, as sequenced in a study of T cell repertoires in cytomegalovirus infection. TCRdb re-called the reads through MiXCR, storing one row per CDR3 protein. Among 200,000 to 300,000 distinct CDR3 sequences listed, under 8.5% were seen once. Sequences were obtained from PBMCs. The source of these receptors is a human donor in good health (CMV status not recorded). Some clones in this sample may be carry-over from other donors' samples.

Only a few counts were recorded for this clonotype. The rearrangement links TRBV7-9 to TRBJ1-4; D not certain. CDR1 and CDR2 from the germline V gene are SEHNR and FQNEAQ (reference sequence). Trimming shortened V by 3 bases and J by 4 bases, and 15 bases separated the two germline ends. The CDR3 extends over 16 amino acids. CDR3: CASSFRTTSGNEKLFF. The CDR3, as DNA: TGTGCCAGCAGCTTTCGGACGACGTCGGGTAATGAAAAACTGTTTTTT.

The CDR3 protein is CASRQEGGMEAFF. The DNA for the CDR3 is TGTGCCAGCAGACAAGAGGGGGGGATGGAAGCTTTCTTT. The V and J genes are TRBV2 and TRBJ1-1; perhaps TRBD1 as D (6 bases). V was shortened by 6 bases and J by 8 bases, with 16 bases between the two germline ends. Germline CDR1 reads SNHLY; CDR2 reads FYNNEI. The CDR3 spans 13 residues.

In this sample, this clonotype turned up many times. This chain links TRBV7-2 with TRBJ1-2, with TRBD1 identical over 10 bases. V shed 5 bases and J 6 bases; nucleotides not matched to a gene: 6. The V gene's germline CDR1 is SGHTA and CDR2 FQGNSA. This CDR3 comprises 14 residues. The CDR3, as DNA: TGTGCCAGCAGCGAGGGACAGGGGATCCATGGCTACACCTTC. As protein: CASSEGQGIHGYTF. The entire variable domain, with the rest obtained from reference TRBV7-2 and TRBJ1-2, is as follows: GAGVSQSPSNKVTEKGKDVELRCDPISGHTALYWYRQSLGQGLEFLIYFQGNSAPDKSGLPSDRFSAERTGGSVSTLTIQRTQQEDSAVYLCASSEGQGIHGYTFGSGTRLTVV.

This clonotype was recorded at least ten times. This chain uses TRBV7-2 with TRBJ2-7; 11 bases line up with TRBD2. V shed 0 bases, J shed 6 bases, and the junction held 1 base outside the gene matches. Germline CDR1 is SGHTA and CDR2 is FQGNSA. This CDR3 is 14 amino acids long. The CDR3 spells CASSLAGTSGEQYF. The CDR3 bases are TGTGCCAGCAGCTTAGCCGGGACTAGCGGCGAGCAGTACTTC.

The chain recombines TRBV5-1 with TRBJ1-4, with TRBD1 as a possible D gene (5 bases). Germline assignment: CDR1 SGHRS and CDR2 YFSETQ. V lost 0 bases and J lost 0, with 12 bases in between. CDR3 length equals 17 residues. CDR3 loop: CASSLGAQGSTNEKLFF. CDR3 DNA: TGCGCCAGCAGCTTGGGGGCCCAGGGATCAACTAATGAAAAACTGTTTTTT.

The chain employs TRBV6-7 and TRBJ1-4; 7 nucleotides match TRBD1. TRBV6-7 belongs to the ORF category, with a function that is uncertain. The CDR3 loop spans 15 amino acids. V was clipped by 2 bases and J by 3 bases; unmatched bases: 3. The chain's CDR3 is CASSYPGQSNEKLFF. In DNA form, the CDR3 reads TGTGCCAGCAGTTACCCGGGACAGTCTAATGAAAAACTGTTTTTT.